Listed below are T cell receptor beta chains from one sample, sequenced in a study of TIL therapy for anti-PD-1-resistant metastatic lung cancer. The protocol was immunoSEQ multiplex PCR, while the TCRdb copy is restricted to in-frame clones and leaves out a portion. The repertoire has about 95,000 clones, 55% to 75% of them found once; the top ten carry 9.5% to 12%. The material was tumor tissue, obtained at baseline. Every receptor here comes from a person aged 25 to 85 with non-small cell lung cancer. Both conserved end residues are part of each CDR3. The order of the fields is V gene, clone size, J gene, D gene, CDR3 DNA, CDR3 protein. A D gene is named only where the DNA matches it firmly. Only part of the rows carry a size: once, few, many, or a class if the clone is expanded.

TRBV28,NA,TRBJ1-2,TRBD1,TGTGCCAGCAGCCTGACAGGGTCCAACTATGGCTACACCTTC,CASSLTGSNYGYTF
TRBV7-2,few,TRBJ2-3,NA,TGTGCCAGCAGCTTAGGTGGCGGTACGCAGTATTTT,CASSLGGGTQYF
TRBV7-9,NA,TRBJ2-2,TRBD1,TGTGCCTCCCAGACAGGGTATGCCACCGGGGAGCTGTTTTTT,CASQTGYATGELFF
TRBV11-2,NA,TRBJ2-5,NA,TGTGCCAGCAGCCCATGGACCCCGGAGACCCAGTACTTC,CASSPWTPETQYF
TRBV4-1,once,TRBJ1-5,NA,TGCGCCAGCAGCCAAGTTGGGGGGACCCAGCATTTT,CASSQVGGTQHF
TRBV27,NA,TRBJ1-5,NA,TGTGCCAGCAGTTTTTTGGGGGATCAGCCCCAGCATTTT,CASSFLGDQPQHF
TRBV7-2,NA,TRBJ2-3,NA,TGTGCCAGCAGAAGGCGGCTTAGCACAGATACGCAGTATTTT,CASRRRLSTDTQYF
TRBV5-1,NA,TRBJ2-3,TRBD1,TGCGCCAGCAGCGAGGGACAGTCCACAGATACGCAGTATTTT,CASSEGQSTDTQYF
TRBV4-3,NA,TRBJ1-4,TRBD1,TGCGCCAGCAGCCAACCGGACAGGGTGGTTGAAAAACTGTTTTTT,CASSQPDRVVEKLFF
TRBV5-1,NA,TRBJ2-4,NA,TGCGCCAGCAGCTTGGCTAGCTGGGACATTCAGTACTTC,CASSLASWDIQYF
TRBV6-5,NA,TRBJ2-2,NA,TGTGCCAGCAGTTACGATAGCACCGGGGAGCTGTTTTTT,CASSYDSTGELFF
TRBV3-1/TRBV3-2,NA,TRBJ2-5,NA,TGTGCCAGCAGCCTCCCTGGCGAGACCCAGTACTTC,CASSLPGETQYF
TRBV7-9,NA,TRBJ2-3,TRBD2,TGTGCCAGCAGCTTCGGGACTAGATCAGATACGCAGTATTTT,CASSFGTRSDTQYF
TRBV5-5,NA,TRBJ2-1,TRBD2,TGTGCCAGCAGCTTGGAACGCGGGAGGAATGAGCAGTTCTTC,CASSLERGRNEQFF
TRBV6-6,few,TRBJ1-6,NA,TGTGCCAGCAGTTACCGGCCGAATTCACCCCTCCACTTT,CASSYRPNSPLHF
TRBV21-1,NA,TRBJ1-5,NA,TGTGCCAGAGGCAACCTGACGCCGACCTATCGCCAGCCCCAGCATTTT,CARGNLTPTYRQPQHF
TRBV2,NA,TRBJ2-3,TRBD1,TGTGCCGGCGCGGCGACAGGGGGTAATGAAGATACGCAGTATTTT,CAGAATGGNEDTQYF
TRBV18,NA,TRBJ2-2,NA,TGTGCCAGCTCACCAGAGATGACCGGGGAGCTGTTTTTT,CASSPEMTGELFF
TRBV25-1,many,TRBJ2-3,NA,TGTGCCAGTCGGCGTGGGAATTGGGGCACAGATACGCAGTATTTT,CASRRGNWGTDTQYF
TRBV7-2,NA,TRBJ1-1,TRBD1,TGTGCCAGCAGTCCTTATCAGGGAGGCAGGGGGCACGCTTTCTTT,CASSPYQGGRGHAFF
TRBV6-2/TRBV6-3,NA,TRBJ2-1,TRBD2,TGTGCCAGCAGTGACCGACTAGCGGGAAACTACAATGAGCAGTTCTTC,CASSDRLAGNYNEQFF
TRBV18,few,TRBJ2-5,TRBD1,TGTGCCAGCTCACCACTGGTCCCGTCAGGGGGCAGGGAGACCCAGTACTTC,CASSPLVPSGGRETQYF
TRBV10-3,once,TRBJ2-1,NA,TGTGCCATCAGTGTACTATTTAATGAGCAGTTCTTC,CAISVLFNEQFF
TRBV20-1,NA,TRBJ2-1,NA,TGCAGTGCTAGTCCGGTGGTTGAGCAGTTCTTC,CSASPVVEQFF
TRBV7-2,few,TRBJ1-2,NA,TGTGCCAGCAGCTTAGGGGAGATCTATGGCTACACCTTC,CASSLGEIYGYTF
TRBV2,NA,TRBJ1-1,NA,TGTGCCAGCAGCGAAGAGGCTTTCTTT,CASSEEAFF
TRBV5-6,few,TRBJ2-1,NA,TGTGCCAGCAGTCTTCAGAATGAGCAGTTCTTC,CASSLQNEQFF
TRBV7-2,NA,TRBJ2-7,TRBD2,TGTGCCAGCAGCGCCCTAGCGGGAGGGATCTCCTACGAGCAGTACTTC,CASSALAGGISYEQYF
TRBV10-3,NA,TRBJ2-2,TRBD2,TGTGCCATCTCTACAGCTCGGACTAGCGGGAACACCGGGGAGCTGTTTTTT,CAISTARTSGNTGELFF
TRBV7-8,once,TRBJ2-5,TRBD1,TGTGCCAGCAGCAAAGTCAACAGGGGGCTGTCGGAGACCCAGTACTTC,CASSKVNRGLSETQYF
TRBV6-5,NA,TRBJ2-7,TRBD2,TGTGCCAGCAGGGCCGCTAGCGGGAGCTCCTACGAGCAGTACTTC,CASRAASGSSYEQYF
TRBV11-2,NA,TRBJ2-3,TRBD2,TGTGCCAGCAGTTACACGGGACTAGCAATGGATACGCAGTATTTT,CASSYTGLAMDTQYF
TRBV4-3,NA,TRBJ2-5,TRBD1,TGCGCCAGCAGCCAATTGGCAGGGGGAGTGACCCAGTACTTC,CASSQLAGGVTQYF
TRBV5-4,NA,TRBJ2-7,NA,TGTGCCAGCAGCTTGTCCCCAAGAGGGTTTCCGAACGAGCAGTACTTC,CASSLSPRGFPNEQYF
TRBV6-5,NA,TRBJ1-6,TRBD1,TGTGCCAGCAGTTACTCATCCCGGGACAGGACCTCACCCCTCCACTTT,CASSYSSRDRTSPLHF
TRBV7-2,NA,TRBJ1-1,NA,TGTGCCAGCAGCACTCCACAGGGTGAAGCTTTCTTT,CASSTPQGEAFF
TRBV7-8,few,TRBJ1-4,NA,TGTGCCAGCAGCCAGGGAGCAACTAATGAAAAACTGTTTTTT,CASSQGATNEKLFF
TRBV6-5,once,TRBJ2-3,NA,TGTGCCAGCAGTTACGTGGGACCCACAGATACGCAGTATTTT,CASSYVGPTDTQYF
TRBV9,NA,TRBJ2-3,TRBD1,TGTGCCAGCAGCGTAGGACAGGGGGAATGGGACACAGATACGCAGTATTTT,CASSVGQGEWDTDTQYF
TRBV9,NA,TRBJ2-2,TRBD1,TGTGCCAGCAGCGTAGATTTTGTTGGTTCGACAGGGTCAGGAACCGGGGAGCTGTTTTTT,CASSVDFVGSTGSGTGELFF
TRBV21-1,NA,TRBJ2-7,NA,TGTGCCAGCAGCAAAGAGGACAGAACCTACGAGCAGTACTTC,CASSKEDRTYEQYF
TRBV9,NA,TRBJ2-3,TRBD1,TGTGCCAGCAGCGTAGTTGGGACAGGTTCCACAGATACGCAGTATTTT,CASSVVGTGSTDTQYF
TRBV5-5,NA,TRBJ2-3,NA,TGTGCCAGCAGCCTCTCGGGCGGGACAGCAGATACGCAGTATTTT,CASSLSGGTADTQYF
TRBV18,few,TRBJ1-5,TRBD1,TGTGCCAGCTCACGTCAGGGGGCTAGCAATCAGCCCCAGCATTTT,CASSRQGASNQPQHF
TRBV28,NA,TRBJ2-5,TRBD1,TGTGCCACACAACAGAACAGACAGGGCCGAGAGACCCAGTACTTC,CATQQNRQGRETQYF
TRBV5-5,NA,TRBJ2-5,TRBD2,TGTGCCAGCAGCTTAGGACTAGCGGGAGTTCGGGAGACCCAGTACTTC,CASSLGLAGVRETQYF
TRBV5-1,once,TRBJ1-2,TRBD1,TGCGCCAGCAGCCTGGGGGCAACGGTCAACAACAGGGGACGGGGAGGAGGCTACACCTTC,CASSLGATVNNRGRGGGYTF
TRBV11-3,NA,TRBJ2-7,NA,TGTGCCAGCAGCTTTGGGGGAACCTACGAGCAGTACTTC,CASSFGGTYEQYF